This T cell receptor beta chain was identified during a study of blood T cell repertoires in COVID-19. Turning to the study itself: Sources were T cells, B-cell-depleted T cells, or PBMCs; the material itself was cDNA or gDNA.

V trimming: 6 bases; J trimming: 2 bases; junction bases outside the gene matches: 5. From germline, CDR1 is MNHEY and CDR2 SVGEGT. This CDR3 contains 17 residues. Authors' data handling: Amplification with reference gene primers provided the estimates of nucleated cell counts. Some clones are missing from TCRdb's copy, which holds only in-frame ones; the method was immunoSEQ multiplex PCR. The V and J calls and clone size were taken over from that table, and D and trimming were inferred from the DNA. Of almost 70,000 clones listed, around 79% were seen once; the top ten hold 15% to 20%. The chain links TRBV6-2 or TRBV6-3 to TRBJ2-1, with 15 nucleotides matching TRBD2. The material sequenced was peripheral blood. This clonotype was sampled from a man aged 60-69 years with acute or convalescent COVID-19. CDR3 DNA: TGTGCCAGCAGCGGACTAGCGGGGGGGACCACCTACAATGAGCAGTTCTTC. Protein: CASSGLAGGTTYNEQFF.